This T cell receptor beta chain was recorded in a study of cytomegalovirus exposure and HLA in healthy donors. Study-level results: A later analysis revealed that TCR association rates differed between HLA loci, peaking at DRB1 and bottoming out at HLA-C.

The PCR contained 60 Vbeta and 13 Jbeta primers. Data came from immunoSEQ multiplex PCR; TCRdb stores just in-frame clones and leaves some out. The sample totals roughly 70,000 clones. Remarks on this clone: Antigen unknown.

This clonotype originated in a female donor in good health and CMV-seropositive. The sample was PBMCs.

CDR3 region: CASSLDTLTEAFF. CDR3 DNA: TGTGCCAGCAGTTTGGACACCCTCACTGAAGCTTTCTTT. The chain links TRBV28 to TRBJ1-1; perhaps TRBD1 as D (5 bases). The CDR3 covers 13 residues. The V gene's germline CDR1 is MDHEN and CDR2 SYDVKM. V lost 3 bases and J lost 4, with 9 bases in between.